This TCR beta chain derives from a study of blood T cell repertoires in COVID-19. Turning to the study itself: There were acute and convalescent COVID-19 samples, and they came from the United States, Italy and Spain. The analysed material was cDNA or gDNA that came from T cells, B-cell-depleted T cells, or PBMCs.

In the authors' methods: Estimated nucleated cell counts came from reference gene primer amplification. TCRdb's copy holds only in-frame clones and misses some; the assay was immunoSEQ multiplex PCR. V and J calls plus clone size are reproduced from that table; the DNA served to infer D and trimming. Counted here are approximately 99,000 clones, less than 75% occurring once; the ten biggest clones make up around 1.7%. Sequenced sample: peripheral blood. The sequence was collected from a woman in her thirties or forties with acute or convalescent COVID-19.

This CDR3 reads CASGRTGGVTEAFF. For the CDR3, the DNA is TGTGCCAGTGGTCGGACAGGGGGCGTCACTGAAGCTTTCTTT. The genes are TRBV19 and TRBJ1-1; 11 bases agree with TRBD1. The V segment lost 8 bases and the J segment 4 bases; nucleotides outside the gene matches: 6. There are 14 residues in the CDR3. Per germline, CDR1 LNHDA and CDR2 SQIVND (reference sequence).